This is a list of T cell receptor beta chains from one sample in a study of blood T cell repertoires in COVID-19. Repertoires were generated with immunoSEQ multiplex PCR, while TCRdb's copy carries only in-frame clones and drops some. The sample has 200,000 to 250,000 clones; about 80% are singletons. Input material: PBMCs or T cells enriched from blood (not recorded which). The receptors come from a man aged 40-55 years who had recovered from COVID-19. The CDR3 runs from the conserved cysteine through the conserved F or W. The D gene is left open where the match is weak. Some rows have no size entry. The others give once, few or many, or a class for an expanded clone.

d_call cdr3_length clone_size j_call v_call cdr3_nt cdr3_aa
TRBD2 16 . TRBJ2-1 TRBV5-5 TGTGCCAGCAGCTTGAATCCGCGGGGGAACTCCAATGAGCAGTTCTTC CASSLNPRGNSNEQFF
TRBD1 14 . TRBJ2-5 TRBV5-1 TGCGCCAGCAGCATACAGGGGGCGGAAGAGACCCAGTACTTC CASSIQGAEETQYF
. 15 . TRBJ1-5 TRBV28 TGTGCCAGCAGCGTAGGGAGAGGGTCGAATCAGCCCCAGCATTTT CASSVGRGSNQPQHF
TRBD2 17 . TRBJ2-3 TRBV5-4 TGTGCCAGCAGCTACCCGACTAGCGGGGGAAGGACAGATACGCAGTATTTT CASSYPTSGGRTDTQYF
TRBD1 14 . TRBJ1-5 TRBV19 TGTGCCAGTCGACAGGGGGCAGGCAATCAGCCCCAGCATTTT CASRQGAGNQPQHF
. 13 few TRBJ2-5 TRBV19 TGTGCCAGCCAAAAAAGACTAGGAGAGACCCAGTACTTC CASQKRLGETQYF
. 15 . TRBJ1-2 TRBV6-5 TGTGCCAGCGGAAAGGACAGTCAGCCTAACTATGGCTACACCTTC CASGKDSQPNYGYTF
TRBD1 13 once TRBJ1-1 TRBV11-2 TGTGCCAGCAGCTCCGATACAGGGGCGGAAGCTTTCTTT CASSSDTGAEAFF
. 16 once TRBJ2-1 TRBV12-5 TGTGCTAGTGCCCTAAGCACAGGCAGCTCCTACAATGAGCAGTTCTTC CASALSTGSSYNEQFF
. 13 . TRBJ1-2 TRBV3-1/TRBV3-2 TGTGCCAGCAGCCAGGGGGCAGATTATGGCTACACCTTC CASSQGADYGYTF
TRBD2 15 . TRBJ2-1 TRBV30 TGTGCCTGGAGTGTAGGGACTAGTAACCCCAATGAGCAGTTCTTC CAWSVGTSNPNEQFF
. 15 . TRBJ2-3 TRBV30 TGTGCCTGGAGCGAGCTGGGGGCGGTAACAGATACGCAGTATTTT CAWSELGAVTDTQYF
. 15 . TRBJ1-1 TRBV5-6 TGTGCCAGCAGCTTGAGTCCGACGGGGGGCACTGAAGCTTTCTTT CASSLSPTGGTEAFF
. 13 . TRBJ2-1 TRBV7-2 TGTGCCAGCAGCTTAGCGCACGGGGATGAGCAGTTCTTC CASSLAHGDEQFF
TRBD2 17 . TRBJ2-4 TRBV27 TGTGCCAGCAGTACCCGGACTAGCGGGAGGGGATGGAACATTCAGTACTTC CASSTRTSGRGWNIQYF
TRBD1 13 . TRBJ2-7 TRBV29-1 TGCAGCGTCGTTACAGGGGCGGGTTACGAGCAGTACTTC CSVVTGAGYEQYF
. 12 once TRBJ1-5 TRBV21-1 TGTGCCAGAACTTCCCACCCGCAGCCCCAGCATTTT CARTSHPQPQHF
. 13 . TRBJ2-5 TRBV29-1 TGCAGCGTTGAAGATCGGCTAGCAGAGACCCAGTACTTC CSVEDRLAETQYF
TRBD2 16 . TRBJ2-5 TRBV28 TGTGCCAGCACTCCGACTAGCGGGGGGTCTCGAGGGACCCAGTACTTC CASTPTSGGSRGTQYF
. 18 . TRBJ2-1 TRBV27 TGTGCCAGCAGTTTACCCCCGATCGGGAGTGGTTACTACAATGAGCAGTTCTTC CASSLPPIGSGYYNEQFF
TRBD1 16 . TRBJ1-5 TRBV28 TGTGCCAGCAGTTTAGTAGGGACAGGGGGCTTGCAGCCCCAGCATTTT CASSLVGTGGLQPQHF
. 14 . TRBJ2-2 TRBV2 TGTGCCAGCTACGTATCGGACTATCCTAGGGAGCTGTTTTTT CASYVSDYPRELFF
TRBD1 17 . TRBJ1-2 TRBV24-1 TGTGCCACCAGTGATTCACGACAGGGGAAAGGGACCTATGGCTACACCTTC CATSDSRQGKGTYGYTF
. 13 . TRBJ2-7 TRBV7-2 TGTGCCAGCAGCTTAGGACAGCCCTACGAGCAGTACTTC CASSLGQPYEQYF
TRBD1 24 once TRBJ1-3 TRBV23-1 TGCGCCAGCAGTCAGTTCCGTCGACCAGATTCCGGGACAGGGGGCTCTAGCTCTGGAAACACCATATATTTT CASSQFRRPDSGTGGSSSGNTIYF
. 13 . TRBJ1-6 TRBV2 TGTGCCAGCACACGGGTATACAATTCACCCCTCCACTTT CASTRVYNSPLHF
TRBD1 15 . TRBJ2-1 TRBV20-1 TGCAGTGCTAGTACCGGACAGGTAGCCTACAATGAGCAGTTCTTC CSASTGQVAYNEQFF
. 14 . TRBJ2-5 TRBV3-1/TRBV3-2 TGTGCCAGCAGCCTCCCCAGGGATCAAGAGACCCAGTACTTC CASSLPRDQETQYF
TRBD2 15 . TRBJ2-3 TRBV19 TGTGCCAGTAGTATTATAGCGGGGGGCTGGCGGACGCAGTATTTT CASSIIAGGWRTQYF
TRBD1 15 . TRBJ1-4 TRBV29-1 TGCAGCGTTGACAAACCCGGACAGGGCAATGAAAAACTGTTTTTT CSVDKPGQGNEKLFF
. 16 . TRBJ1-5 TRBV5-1 TGCGCCAGCAGTCATAAACAGGGCCGCGGCAATCAGCCCCAGCATTTT CASSHKQGRGNQPQHF
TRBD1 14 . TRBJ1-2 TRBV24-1 TGTGCCACCAGTGAACCGGACAGGGGATATGGCTACACCTTC CATSEPDRGYGYTF
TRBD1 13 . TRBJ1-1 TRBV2 TGTGCCAGCTCAGGACAGGGCGCTACTGAAGCTTTCTTT CASSGQGATEAFF
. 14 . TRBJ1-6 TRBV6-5 TGTGCCAGCAGTTACAGTCAGGGAGGCTCACCCCTCCACTTT CASSYSQGGSPLHF
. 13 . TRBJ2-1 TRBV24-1 TGTGCCACCATCTCGAGCGCCCGGGGTGAGCAGTTCTTC CATISSARGEQFF
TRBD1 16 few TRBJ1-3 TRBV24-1 TGTGCCACCAGTGACCCCCAGGGGGCCTCTGGAAACACCATATATTTT CATSDPQGASGNTIYF
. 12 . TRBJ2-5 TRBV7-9 TGTGCCAGCAGCTTAGTCAGGGAGACCCAGTACTTC CASSLVRETQYF
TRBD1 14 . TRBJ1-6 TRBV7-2 TGTGCCAGCAGCGAGGGACAGGGATATTCACCCCTCCACTTT CASSEGQGYSPLHF
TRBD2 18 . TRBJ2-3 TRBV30 TGTGCCTGGAGTCGGCTAGCGGGACCCACTACGAGCACAGATACGCAGTATTTT CAWSRLAGPTTSTDTQYF
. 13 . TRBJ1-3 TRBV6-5 TGTGCCAGCACCTCCCGGGGAGGAAACACCATATATTTT CASTSRGGNTIYF
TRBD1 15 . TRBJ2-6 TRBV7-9 TGTGCCACCGGACAGGCCCTCCCTGGGGCCAACGTCCTGACTTTC CATGQALPGANVLTF
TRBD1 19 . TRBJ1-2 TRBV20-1 TGCAGTGCTAGTCGACCCACCGGGACAGAATTCGACCTATATCGAGGCTACACCTTC CSASRPTGTEFDLYRGYTF
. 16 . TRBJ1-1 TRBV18 TGTGCCAGCTCACCAGCGGGGAAAAACTGGAACACTGAAGCTTTCTTT CASSPAGKNWNTEAFF
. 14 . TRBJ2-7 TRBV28 TGTGCCAGCAGTTTATCCAGGTTCACCTACGAGCAGTACTTC CASSLSRFTYEQYF
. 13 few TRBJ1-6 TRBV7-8 TGTGCCAGCAGCTTAGGTACAGACTCACCCCTCCACTTT CASSLGTDSPLHF
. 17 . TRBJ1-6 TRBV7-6 TGTGCCAGCAGCCGACAGCCATCAAGCTCCTATAATTCACCCCTCCACTTT CASSRQPSSSYNSPLHF
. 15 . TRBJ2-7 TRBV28 TGTGCCAGCAGCTACGCCAGGGGATTAGTGAAGGAGCAGTACTTC CASSYARGLVKEQYF
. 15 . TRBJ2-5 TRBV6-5 TGTGCCAGCAGTTACTCGCGCCCTATAGCGGAGACCCAGTACTTC CASSYSRPIAETQYF
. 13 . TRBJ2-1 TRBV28 TGTGCCAGCAGGTTGCCCCCTGGAGGTGAGCAGTTCTTC CASRLPPGGEQFF
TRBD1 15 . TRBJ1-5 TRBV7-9 TGTGCCAGCAGTAGACAGGGTTCCGGCAATCAGCCCCAGCATTTT CASSRQGSGNQPQHF
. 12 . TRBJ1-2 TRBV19 TGTGCCAGTGCAGGGCGGACCTATGGCTACACCTTC CASAGRTYGYTF
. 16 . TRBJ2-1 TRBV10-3 TGTGCCATCAGTGAGTCGGGTCGCCCCGAGGTCGGTGAGCAGTTCTTC CAISESGRPEVGEQFF
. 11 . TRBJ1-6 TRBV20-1 TGCAGTACTGAGGACAACCCACCCCTCCACTTT CSTEDNPPLHF
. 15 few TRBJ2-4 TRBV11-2 TGTGCCAGCAGCTTATCAGGGGTAGCCAAAAACATTCAGTACTTC CASSLSGVAKNIQYF
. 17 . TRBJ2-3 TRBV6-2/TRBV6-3 TGTGCCAGCAGTTACTCGAGTGGCGGTCCCAGCACAGATACGCAGTATTTT CASSYSSGGPSTDTQYF
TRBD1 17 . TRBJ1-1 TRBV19 TGTGCCAGTAGTCCCACCTGGGACAGGGGACTGGGCACTGAAGCTTTCTTT CASSPTWDRGLGTEAFF
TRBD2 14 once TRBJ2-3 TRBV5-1 TGCGCCAGCAGCCCTCAGACTAGCTACGATACGCAGTATTTT CASSPQTSYDTQYF
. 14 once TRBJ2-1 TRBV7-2 TGTGCCAGCAGCCCACGCAGGGGGGACAATGAGCAGTTCTTC CASSPRRGDNEQFF
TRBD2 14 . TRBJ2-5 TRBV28 TGTGCCAGCAGACCGTGGGGGGGAGCGAAGGAGCAGTACTTC CASRPWGGAKEQYF